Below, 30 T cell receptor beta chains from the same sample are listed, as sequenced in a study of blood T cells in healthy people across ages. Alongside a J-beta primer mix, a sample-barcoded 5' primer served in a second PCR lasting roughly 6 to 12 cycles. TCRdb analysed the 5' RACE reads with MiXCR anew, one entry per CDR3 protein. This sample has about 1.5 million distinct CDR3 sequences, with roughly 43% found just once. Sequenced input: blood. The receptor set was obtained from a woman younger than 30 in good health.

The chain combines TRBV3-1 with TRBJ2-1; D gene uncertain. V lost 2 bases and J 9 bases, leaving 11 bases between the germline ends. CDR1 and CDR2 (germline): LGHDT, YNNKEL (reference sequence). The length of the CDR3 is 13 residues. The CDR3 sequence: CASSQKSLGEQFF. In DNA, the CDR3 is TGTGCCAGCAGCCAAAAAAGTTTGGGTGAGCAGTTCTTC.

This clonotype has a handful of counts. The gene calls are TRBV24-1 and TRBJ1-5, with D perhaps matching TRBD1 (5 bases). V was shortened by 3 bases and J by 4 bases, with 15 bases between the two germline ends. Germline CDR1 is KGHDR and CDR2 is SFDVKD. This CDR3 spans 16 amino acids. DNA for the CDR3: TGTGCCACCAGTGATACTCCGGACACCCGTAATCAGCCCCAGCATTTT. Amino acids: CATSDTPDTRNQPQHF.

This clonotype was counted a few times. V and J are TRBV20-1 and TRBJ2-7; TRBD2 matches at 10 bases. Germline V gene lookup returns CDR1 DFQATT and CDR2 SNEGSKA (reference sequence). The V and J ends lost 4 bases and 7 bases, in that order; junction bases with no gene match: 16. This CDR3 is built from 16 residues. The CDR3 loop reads CSAIEIAGGTYNEQYF. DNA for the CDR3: TGCAGTGCTATCGAGATAGCGGGGGGAACCTACAATGAGCAGTACTTC.

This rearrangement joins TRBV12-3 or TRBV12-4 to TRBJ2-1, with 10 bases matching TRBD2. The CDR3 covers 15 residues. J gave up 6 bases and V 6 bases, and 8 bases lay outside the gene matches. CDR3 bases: TGTGCCAGCAGCCCAAAGAGCGGGGGGGCCAATGAGCAGTTCTTC. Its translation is CASSPKSGGANEQFF.

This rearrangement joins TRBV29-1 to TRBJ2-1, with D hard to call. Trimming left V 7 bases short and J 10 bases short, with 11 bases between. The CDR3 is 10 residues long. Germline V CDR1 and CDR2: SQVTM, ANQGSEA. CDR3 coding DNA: TGCAGCGCCTATAGCTGGGAGCAGTTCTTC. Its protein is CSAYSWEQFF.

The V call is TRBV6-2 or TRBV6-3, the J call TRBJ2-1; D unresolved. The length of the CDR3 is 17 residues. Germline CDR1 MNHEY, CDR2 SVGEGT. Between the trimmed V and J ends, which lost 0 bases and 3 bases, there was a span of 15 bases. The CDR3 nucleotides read TGTGCCAGCAGTTACTCATTCGGACGAGGTTTCTACAATGAGCAGTTCTTC. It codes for CASSYSFGRGFYNEQFF.

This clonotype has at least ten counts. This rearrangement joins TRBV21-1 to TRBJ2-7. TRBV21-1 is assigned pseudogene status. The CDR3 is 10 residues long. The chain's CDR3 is CASLNYEQYF. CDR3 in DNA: TGTGCCAGCCTAAACTACGAGCAGTACTTC.

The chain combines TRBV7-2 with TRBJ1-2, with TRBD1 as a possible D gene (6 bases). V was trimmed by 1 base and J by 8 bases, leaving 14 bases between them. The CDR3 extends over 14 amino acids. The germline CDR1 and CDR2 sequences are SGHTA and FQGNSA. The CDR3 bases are TGTGCCAGCAGCTTAGAGGGGGTCTTACACGGCTACACCTTC. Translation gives CASSLEGVLHGYTF.

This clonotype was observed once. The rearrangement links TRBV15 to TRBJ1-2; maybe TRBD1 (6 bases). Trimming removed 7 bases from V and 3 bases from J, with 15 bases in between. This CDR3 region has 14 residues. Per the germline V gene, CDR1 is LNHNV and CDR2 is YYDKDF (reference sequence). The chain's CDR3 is CATKGGDMYYGYTF. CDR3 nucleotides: TGTGCCACCAAAGGGGGAGACATGTACTATGGCTACACCTTC.

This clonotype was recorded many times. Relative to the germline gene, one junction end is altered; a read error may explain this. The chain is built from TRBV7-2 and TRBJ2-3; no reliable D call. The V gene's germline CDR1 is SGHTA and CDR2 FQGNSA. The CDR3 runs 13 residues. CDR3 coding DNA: TGTGCCAGCAGTTTAGAAAGGACAGATACGCAGTATTTT. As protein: CASSLERTDTQYF.

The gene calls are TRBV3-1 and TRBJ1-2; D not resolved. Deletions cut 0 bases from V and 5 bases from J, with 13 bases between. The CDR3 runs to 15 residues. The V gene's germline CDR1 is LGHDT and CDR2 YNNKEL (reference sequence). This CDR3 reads CASSQENGKPYGYTF. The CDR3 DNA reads TGTGCCAGCAGCCAAGAGAACGGGAAACCTTATGGCTACACCTTC.

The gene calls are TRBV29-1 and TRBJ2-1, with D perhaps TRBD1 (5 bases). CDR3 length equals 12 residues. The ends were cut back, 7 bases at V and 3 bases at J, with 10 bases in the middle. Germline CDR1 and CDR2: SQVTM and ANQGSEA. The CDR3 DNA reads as TGCAGCGGTGGTGACAGCTACAATGAGCAGTTCTTC. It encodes CSGGDSYNEQFF.

DNA for the CDR3: TGTGCCACCAGTGATCAAACTAGCGGACCCAGCTCCTACAATGAGCAGTTCTTC. Translated: CATSDQTSGPSSYNEQFF. This rearrangement joins TRBV24-1 to TRBJ2-1, with 8 bases aligning to TRBD2. Per the germline V gene, CDR1 is KGHDR and CDR2 is SFDVKD. The V segment lost 3 bases and the J segment 0 bases; nucleotides outside the gene matches: 9. The CDR3 totals 18 residues.

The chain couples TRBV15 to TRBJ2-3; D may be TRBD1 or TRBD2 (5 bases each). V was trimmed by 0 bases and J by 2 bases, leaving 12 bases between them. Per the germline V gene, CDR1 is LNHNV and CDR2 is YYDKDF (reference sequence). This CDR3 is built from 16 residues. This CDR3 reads CATSRDLGPITDTQYF. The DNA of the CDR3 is TGTGCCACCAGCAGAGATCTGGGACCGATCACAGATACGCAGTATTTT.

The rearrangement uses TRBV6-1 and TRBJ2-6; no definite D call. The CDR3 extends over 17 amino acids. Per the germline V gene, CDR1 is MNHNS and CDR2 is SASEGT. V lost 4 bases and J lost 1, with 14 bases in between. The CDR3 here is CASSAAATVSGANVLTF. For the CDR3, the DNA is TGTGCCAGCAGTGCCGCCGCGACGGTGTCTGGGGCCAACGTCCTGACTTTC.

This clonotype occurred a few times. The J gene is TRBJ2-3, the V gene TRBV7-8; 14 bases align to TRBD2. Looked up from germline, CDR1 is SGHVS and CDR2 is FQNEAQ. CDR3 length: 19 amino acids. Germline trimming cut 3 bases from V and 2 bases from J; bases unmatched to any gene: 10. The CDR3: CASSLEGTSGGFLTDTQYF. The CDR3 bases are TGTGCCAGCAGCTTGGAAGGGACTAGCGGGGGCTTCCTCACAGATACGCAGTATTTT.

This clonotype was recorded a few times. DNA of the CDR3: TGTGCCAGCAGCTTAGCTTCTCCTTATGGCTACACCTTC. Protein product: CASSLASPYGYTF. The V call is TRBV7-2, the J call TRBJ1-2; no clear D gene. The CDR3 runs 13 residues. The V gene lost 0 bases and the J gene lost 5 bases, with 7 bases spanning the gap. The germline V gene has CDR1 SGHTA and CDR2 FQGNSA.

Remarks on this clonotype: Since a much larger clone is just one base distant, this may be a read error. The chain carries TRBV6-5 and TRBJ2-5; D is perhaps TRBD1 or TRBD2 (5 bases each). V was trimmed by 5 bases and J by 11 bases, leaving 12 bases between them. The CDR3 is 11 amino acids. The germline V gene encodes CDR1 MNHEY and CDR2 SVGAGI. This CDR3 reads CASSQGRGQYF. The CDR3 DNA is TGTGCCAGCAGTCAGGGACGAGGGCAGTACTTC.

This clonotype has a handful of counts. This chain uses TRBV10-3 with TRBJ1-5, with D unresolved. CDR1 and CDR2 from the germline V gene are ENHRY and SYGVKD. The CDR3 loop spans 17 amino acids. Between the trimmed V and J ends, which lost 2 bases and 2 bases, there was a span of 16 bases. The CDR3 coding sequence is TGTGCCATCAGTGAGACACAAATTCTAAGGGGCAATCAGCCCCAGCATTTT. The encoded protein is CAISETQILRGNQPQHF.

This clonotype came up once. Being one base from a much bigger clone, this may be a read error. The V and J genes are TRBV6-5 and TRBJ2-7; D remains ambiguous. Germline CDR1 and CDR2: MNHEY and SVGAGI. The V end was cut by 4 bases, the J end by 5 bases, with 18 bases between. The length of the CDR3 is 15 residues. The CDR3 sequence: CASSFNSAGPHEQYF. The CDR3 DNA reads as TGTGCCAGCAGTTTTAACTCGGCAGGTCCGCACGAGCAGTACTTC.

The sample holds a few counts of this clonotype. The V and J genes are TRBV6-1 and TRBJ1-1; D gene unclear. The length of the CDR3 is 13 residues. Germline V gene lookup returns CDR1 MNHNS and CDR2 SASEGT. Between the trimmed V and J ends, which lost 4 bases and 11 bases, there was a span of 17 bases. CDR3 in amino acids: CASSVVGHGLAFF. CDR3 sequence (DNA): TGTGCCAGCAGTGTAGTCGGCCATGGTTTGGCTTTCTTT.

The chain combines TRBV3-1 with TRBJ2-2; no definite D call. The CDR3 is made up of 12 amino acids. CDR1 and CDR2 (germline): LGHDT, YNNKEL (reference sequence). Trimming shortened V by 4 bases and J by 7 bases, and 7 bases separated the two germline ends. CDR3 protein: CASSPQVGELFF. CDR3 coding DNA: TGTGCCAGCAGCCCTCAGGTCGGGGAGCTGTTTTTT. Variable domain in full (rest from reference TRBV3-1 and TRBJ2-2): DTAVSQTPKYLVTQMGNDKSIKCEQNLGHDTMYWYKQDSKKFLKIMFSYNNKELIINETVPNRFSPKSPDKAHLNLHINSLELGDSAVYFCASSPQVGELFFGEGSRLTVL.

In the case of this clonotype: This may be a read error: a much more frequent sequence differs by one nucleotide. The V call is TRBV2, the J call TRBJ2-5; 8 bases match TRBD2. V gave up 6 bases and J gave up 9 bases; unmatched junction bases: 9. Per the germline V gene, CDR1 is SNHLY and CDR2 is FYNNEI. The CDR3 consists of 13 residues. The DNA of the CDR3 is TGTGCCAGCAGCGGACTAGCCTGGGAGGCCCAGTACTTC. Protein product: CASSGLAWEAQYF.

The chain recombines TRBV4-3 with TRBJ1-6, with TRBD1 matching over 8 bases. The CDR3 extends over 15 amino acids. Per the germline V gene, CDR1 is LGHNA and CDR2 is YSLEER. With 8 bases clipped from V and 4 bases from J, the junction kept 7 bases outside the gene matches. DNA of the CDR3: TGCGCCAGCGGGCAGAGGGACAGGTATAATTCACCCCTCCACTTT. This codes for CASGQRDRYNSPLHF.

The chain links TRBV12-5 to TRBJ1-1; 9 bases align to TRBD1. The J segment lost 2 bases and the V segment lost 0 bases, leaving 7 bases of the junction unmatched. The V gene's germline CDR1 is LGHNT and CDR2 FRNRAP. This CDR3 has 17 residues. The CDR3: CASGLVLDRGINTEAFF. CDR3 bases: TGTGCTAGTGGTTTGGTACTGGACAGGGGAATCAACACTGAAGCTTTCTTT.

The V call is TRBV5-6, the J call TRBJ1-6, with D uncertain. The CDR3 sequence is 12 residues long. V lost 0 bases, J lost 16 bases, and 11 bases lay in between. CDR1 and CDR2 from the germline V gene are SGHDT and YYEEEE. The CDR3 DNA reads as TGTGCCAGCAGCTTGGGCCAGGTCACACTCCACTTT. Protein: CASSLGQVTLHF. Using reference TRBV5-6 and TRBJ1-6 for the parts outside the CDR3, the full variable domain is DAGVTQSPTHLIKTRGQQVTLRCSPKSGHDTVSWYQQALGQGPQFIFQYYEEEERQRGNFPDRFSGHQFPNYSSELNVNALLLGDSALYLCASSLGQVTLHFGNGTRLTVT.

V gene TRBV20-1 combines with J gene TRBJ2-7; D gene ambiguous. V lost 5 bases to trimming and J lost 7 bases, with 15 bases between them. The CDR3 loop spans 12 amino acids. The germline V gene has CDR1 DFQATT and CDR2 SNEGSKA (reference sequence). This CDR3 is CSAASGDNEQYF. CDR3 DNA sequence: TGCAGTGCTGCCTCCGGAGACAATGAGCAGTACTTC.

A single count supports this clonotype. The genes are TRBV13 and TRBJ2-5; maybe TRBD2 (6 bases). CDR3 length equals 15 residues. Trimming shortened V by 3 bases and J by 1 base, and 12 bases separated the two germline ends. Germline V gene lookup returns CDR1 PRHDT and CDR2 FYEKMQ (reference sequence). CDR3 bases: TGTGCCAGCAGCTTCCAGGGACTGAGCCAAGAGACCCAGTACTTC. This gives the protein CASSFQGLSQETQYF.

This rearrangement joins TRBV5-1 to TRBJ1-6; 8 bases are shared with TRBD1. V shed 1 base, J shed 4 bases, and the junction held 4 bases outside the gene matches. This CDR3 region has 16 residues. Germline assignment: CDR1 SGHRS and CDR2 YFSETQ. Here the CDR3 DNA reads TGCGCCAGCAGCTTGACAGGGGGAAGATATAATTCACCCCTCCACTTT. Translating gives CASSLTGGRYNSPLHF.

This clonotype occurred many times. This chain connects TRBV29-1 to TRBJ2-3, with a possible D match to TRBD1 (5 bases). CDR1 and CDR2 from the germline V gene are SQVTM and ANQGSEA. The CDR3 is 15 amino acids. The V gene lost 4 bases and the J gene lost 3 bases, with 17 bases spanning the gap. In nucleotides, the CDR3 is TGCAGCGTTGGTATTTGGGGCCGTCAAACAGATACGCAGTATTTT. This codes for CSVGIWGRQTDTQYF.